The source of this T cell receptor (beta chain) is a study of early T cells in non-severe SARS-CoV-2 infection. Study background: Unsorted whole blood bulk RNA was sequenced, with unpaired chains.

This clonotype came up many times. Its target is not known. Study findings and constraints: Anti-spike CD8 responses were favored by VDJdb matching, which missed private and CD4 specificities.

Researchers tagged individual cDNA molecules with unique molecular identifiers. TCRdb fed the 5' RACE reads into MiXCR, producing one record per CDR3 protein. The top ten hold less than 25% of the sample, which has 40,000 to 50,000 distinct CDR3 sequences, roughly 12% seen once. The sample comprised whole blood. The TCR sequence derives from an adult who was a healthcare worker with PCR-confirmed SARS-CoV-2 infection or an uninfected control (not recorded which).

CDR3 region: CASSLAPGMGETQYF. CDR3 nucleotides: TGTGCCAGCAGCTTAGCGCCTGGGATGGGGGAGACCCAGTACTTC. V is TRBV7-2 and J is TRBJ2-5; D unresolved. Trimming shortened V by 0 bases and J by 5 bases, and 13 bases separated the two germline ends. The CDR3 consists of 15 residues. Germline CDR1 reads SGHTA; CDR2 reads FQGNSA.